This T cell receptor (beta chain) is drawn from a study of blood T cell repertoires in COVID-19. Background on the study: The United States, Italy and Spain were the sources of the acute and convalescent COVID-19 samples. T cells, B-cell-depleted T cells, or PBMCs supplied cDNA or gDNA.

The table came from immunoSEQ multiplex PCR; TCRdb's copy has only in-frame clones and leaves some out. The table includes 100,000 or so clones, 70% to 90% detected once. Germline V CDR1 and CDR2: LNHNV, YYDKDF (reference sequence). The CDR3 consists of 13 residues. With 8 bases removed from V and 5 bases from J, the gap between germline ends came to 10 bases. The rearrangement uses TRBV15 and TRBJ1-6, with D unresolved. The specimen was peripheral blood. This receptor was taken from a woman aged 55-70 years in a cohort sampled during active or convalescent COVID-19. CDR3 residues: CATGDFDNSPLHF. In nucleotides, the CDR3 is TGTGCCACCGGTGACTTTGATAATTCACCCCTCCACTTT.